The rows below give T cell receptor beta chains drawn from one sample of a study of blood T cell repertoires in COVID-19. The data were produced by immunoSEQ multiplex PCR, yet TCRdb's version contains in-frame clones alone and is incomplete. The sample consists of 160,000 or so clones, around 81% of them appearing once. Sample: peripheral blood. The receptors come from a man in his 60s with active or convalescent COVID-19. The CDR3 runs from the conserved cysteine through the conserved F or W. The D gene is left open where the match is weak.

j_call: TRBJ2-3
v_call: TRBV3-1/TRBV3-2
d_call: TRBD2
cdr3_aa: CASSLGGRTDTQYF
cdr3_nt: TGTGCCAGCAGCCTGGGCGGGAGAACAGATACGCAGTATTTT

j_call: TRBJ1-6
v_call: TRBV3-1/TRBV3-2
d_call: .
cdr3_aa: CASSQASGNSPLHF
cdr3_nt: TGTGCCAGCAGCCAGGCTAGCGGTAATTCACCCCTCCACTTT

j_call: TRBJ1-5
v_call: TRBV2
d_call: TRBD1
cdr3_aa: CASSKGGQPNQPQHF
cdr3_nt: TGTGCCAGCAGTAAAGGGGGACAGCCCAATCAGCCCCAGCATTTT

j_call: TRBJ1-6
v_call: TRBV7-9
d_call: .
cdr3_aa: CASSTPLGPNSPLHF
cdr3_nt: TGTGCCAGCAGCACCCCCTTGGGGCCTAATTCACCCCTCCACTTT

j_call: TRBJ1-2
v_call: TRBV2
d_call: .
cdr3_aa: CASIETGPGRGYTF
cdr3_nt: TGTGCCAGCATTGAGACAGGTCCGGGGAGAGGCTACACCTTC

j_call: TRBJ2-1
v_call: TRBV5-1
d_call: TRBD2
cdr3_aa: CASSLAPSGGHNEQFF
cdr3_nt: TGCGCCAGCAGCTTGGCCCCTAGCGGGGGACACAATGAGCAGTTCTTC

j_call: TRBJ2-6
v_call: TRBV19
d_call: .
cdr3_aa: CASIAGSGANVLTF
cdr3_nt: TGTGCCAGTATTGCCGGGTCTGGGGCCAACGTCCTGACTTTC

j_call: TRBJ1-1
v_call: TRBV5-6
d_call: .
cdr3_aa: CASNTDKPNTEAFF
cdr3_nt: TGTGCCAGCAACACTGACAAACCCAACACTGAAGCTTTCTTT

j_call: TRBJ2-7
v_call: TRBV5-1
d_call: .
cdr3_aa: CASSLLGTPQPYEQYF
cdr3_nt: TGCGCCAGCAGCTTGCTCGGGACTCCCCAGCCCTACGAGCAGTACTTC

j_call: TRBJ2-1
v_call: TRBV7-9
d_call: .
cdr3_aa: CASSHGGNEQFF
cdr3_nt: TGTGCCAGCAGCCATGGAGGTAATGAGCAGTTCTTC

j_call: TRBJ1-1
v_call: TRBV5-4
d_call: .
cdr3_aa: CASSFTGNTEAFF
cdr3_nt: TGTGCCAGCAGCTTTACGGGGAACACTGAAGCTTTCTTT